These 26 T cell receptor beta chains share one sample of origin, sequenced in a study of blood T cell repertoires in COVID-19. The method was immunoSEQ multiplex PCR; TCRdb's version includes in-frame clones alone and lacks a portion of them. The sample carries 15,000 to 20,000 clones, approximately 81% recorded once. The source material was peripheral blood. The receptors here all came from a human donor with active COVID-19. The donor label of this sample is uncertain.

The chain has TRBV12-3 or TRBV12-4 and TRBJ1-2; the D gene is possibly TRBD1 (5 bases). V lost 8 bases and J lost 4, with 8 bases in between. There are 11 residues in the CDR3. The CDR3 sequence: CASSQGYGYTF. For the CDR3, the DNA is TGTGCCAGCTCCCAGGGCTATGGCTACACCTTC.

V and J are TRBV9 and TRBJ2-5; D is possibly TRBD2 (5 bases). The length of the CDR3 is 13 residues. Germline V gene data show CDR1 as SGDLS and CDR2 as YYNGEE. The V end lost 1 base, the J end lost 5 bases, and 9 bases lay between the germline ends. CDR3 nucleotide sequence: TGTGCCAGCAGCGTAAGAGGCGGGGAGACCCAGTACTTC. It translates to CASSVRGGETQYF. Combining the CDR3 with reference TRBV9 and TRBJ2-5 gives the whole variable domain DSGVTQTPKHLITATGQRVTLRCSPRSGDLSVYWYQQSLDQGLQFLIQYYNGEERAKGNILERFSAQQFPDLHSELNLSSLELGDSALYFCASSVRGGETQYFGPGTRLLVL.

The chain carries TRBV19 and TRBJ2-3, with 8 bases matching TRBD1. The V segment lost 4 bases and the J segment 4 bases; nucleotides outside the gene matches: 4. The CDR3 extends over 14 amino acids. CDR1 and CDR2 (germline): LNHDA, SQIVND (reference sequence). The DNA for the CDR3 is TGTGCCAGTAGTACGGGACAGGACCCAGATACGCAGTATTTT. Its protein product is CASSTGQDPDTQYF.

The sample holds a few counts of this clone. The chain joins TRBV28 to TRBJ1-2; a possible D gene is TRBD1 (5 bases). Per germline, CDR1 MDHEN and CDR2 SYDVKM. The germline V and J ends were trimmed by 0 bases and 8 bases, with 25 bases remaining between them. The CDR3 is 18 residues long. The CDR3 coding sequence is TGTGCCAGCAGTTTATGGGGGAAGGGTCAGGGAGGGTTACGGGGCTACACCTTC. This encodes CASSLWGKGQGGLRGYTF.

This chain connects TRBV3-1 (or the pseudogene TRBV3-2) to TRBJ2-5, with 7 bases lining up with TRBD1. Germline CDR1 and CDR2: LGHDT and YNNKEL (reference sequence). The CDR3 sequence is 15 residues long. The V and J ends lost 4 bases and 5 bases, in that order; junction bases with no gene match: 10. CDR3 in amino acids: CASSRSNRGEETQYF. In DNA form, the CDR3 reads TGTGCCAGCAGCCGATCGAACAGGGGCGAGGAGACCCAGTACTTC.

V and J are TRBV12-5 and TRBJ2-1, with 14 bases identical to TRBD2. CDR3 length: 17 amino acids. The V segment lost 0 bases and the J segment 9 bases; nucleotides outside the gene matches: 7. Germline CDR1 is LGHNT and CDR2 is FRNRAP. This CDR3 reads CASGLVQGLAGVGEQFF. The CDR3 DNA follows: TGTGCTAGTGGTTTGGTACAGGGACTAGCGGGAGTGGGTGAGCAGTTCTTC.

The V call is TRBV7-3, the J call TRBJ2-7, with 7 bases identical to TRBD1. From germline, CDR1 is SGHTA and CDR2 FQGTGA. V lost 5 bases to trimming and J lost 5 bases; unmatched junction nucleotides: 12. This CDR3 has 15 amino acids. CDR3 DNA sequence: TGTGCCAGCAGCCCGAGACAGGGAATCATCGACGAGCAGTACTTC. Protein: CASSPRQGIIDEQYF.

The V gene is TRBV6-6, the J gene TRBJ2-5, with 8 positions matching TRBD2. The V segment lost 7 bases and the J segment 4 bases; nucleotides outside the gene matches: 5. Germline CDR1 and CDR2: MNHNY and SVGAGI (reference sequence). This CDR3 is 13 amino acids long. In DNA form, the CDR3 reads TGTGCCAGCATCCGGGCGGGGGGAGAGACCCAGTACTTC. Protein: CASIRAGGETQYF.

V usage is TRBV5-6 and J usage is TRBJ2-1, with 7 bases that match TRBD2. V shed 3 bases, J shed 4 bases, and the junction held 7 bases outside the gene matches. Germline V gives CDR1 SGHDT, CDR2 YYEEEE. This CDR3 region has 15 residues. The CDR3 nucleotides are TGTGCCAGCAGCTCACGGGAGGTTTCTTACAATGAGCAGTTCTTC. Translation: CASSSREVSYNEQFF. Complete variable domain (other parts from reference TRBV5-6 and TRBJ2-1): DAGVTQSPTHLIKTRGQQVTLRCSPKSGHDTVSWYQQALGQGPQFIFQYYEEEERQRGNFPDRFSGHQFPNYSSELNVNALLLGDSALYLCASSSREVSYNEQFFGPGTRLTVL.

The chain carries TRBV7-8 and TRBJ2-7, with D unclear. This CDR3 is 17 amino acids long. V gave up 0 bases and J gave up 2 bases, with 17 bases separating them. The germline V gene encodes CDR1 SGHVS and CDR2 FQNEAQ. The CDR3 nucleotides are TGTGCCAGCAGCTTAGCGGCTCAGGCGCGAATGACCTACGAGCAGTACTTC. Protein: CASSLAAQARMTYEQYF.

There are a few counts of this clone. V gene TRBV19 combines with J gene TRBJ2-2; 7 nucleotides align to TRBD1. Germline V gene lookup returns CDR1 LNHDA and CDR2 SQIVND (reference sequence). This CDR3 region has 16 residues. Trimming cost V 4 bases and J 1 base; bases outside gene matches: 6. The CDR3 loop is CASSKGRTGNTGELFF. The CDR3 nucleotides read TGTGCCAGTAGTAAAGGACGGACAGGGAACACCGGGGAGCTGTTTTTT.

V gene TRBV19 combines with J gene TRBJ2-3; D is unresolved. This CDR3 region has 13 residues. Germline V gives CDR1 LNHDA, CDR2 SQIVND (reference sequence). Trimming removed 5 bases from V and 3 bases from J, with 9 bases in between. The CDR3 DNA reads TGTGCCAGTAGTCGTCGCGAGACAGATACGCAGTATTTT. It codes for CASSRRETDTQYF.

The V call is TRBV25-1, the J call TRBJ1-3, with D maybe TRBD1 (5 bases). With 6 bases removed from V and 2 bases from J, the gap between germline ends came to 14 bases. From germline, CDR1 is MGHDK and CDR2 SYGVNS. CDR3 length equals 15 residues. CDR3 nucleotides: TGTGCCAGCAGGGGGGGGATGGGGCCTGGAAACACCATATATTTT. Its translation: CASRGGMGPGNTIYF.

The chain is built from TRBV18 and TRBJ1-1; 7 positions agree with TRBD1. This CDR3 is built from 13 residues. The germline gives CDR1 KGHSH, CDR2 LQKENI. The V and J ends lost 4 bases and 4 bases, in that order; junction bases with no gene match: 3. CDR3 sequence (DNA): TGTGCCAGCTCACAGGGGGCGAGCACTGAAGCTTTCTTT. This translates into CASSQGASTEAFF. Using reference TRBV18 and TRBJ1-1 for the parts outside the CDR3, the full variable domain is NAGVMQNPRHLVRRRGQEARLRCSPMKGHSHVYWYRQLPEEGLKFMVYLQKENIIDESGMPKERFSAEFPKEGPSILRIQQVVRGDSAAYFCASSQGASTEAFFGQGTRLTVV.

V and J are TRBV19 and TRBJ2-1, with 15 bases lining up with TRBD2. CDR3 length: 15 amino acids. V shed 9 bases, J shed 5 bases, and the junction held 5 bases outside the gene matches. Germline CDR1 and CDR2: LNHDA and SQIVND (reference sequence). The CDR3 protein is CASKGTSGGHNEQFF. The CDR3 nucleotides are TGTGCCAGCAAAGGGACTAGCGGGGGGCACAATGAGCAGTTCTTC.

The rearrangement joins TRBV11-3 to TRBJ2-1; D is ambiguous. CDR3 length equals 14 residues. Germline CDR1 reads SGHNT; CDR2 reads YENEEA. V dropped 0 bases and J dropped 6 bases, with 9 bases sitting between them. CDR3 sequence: CASSLDPEVNEQFF. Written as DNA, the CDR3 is TGTGCCAGCAGCTTAGACCCCGAGGTCAATGAGCAGTTCTTC. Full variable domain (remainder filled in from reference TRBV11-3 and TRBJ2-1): EAGVVQSPRYKIIEKKQPVAFWCNPISGHNTLYWYLQNLGQGPELLIRYENEEAVDDSQLPKDRFSAERLKGVDSTLKIQPAELGDSAVYLCASSLDPEVNEQFFGPGTRLTVL.

CDR3: CASSPDRYYNEQFF. The CDR3 DNA reads TGCGCCAGCAGCCCAGACAGATACTACAATGAGCAGTTCTTC. V usage is TRBV10-2 and J usage is TRBJ2-1; D is perhaps TRBD1 (5 bases). This CDR3 is built from 14 residues. The V gene's germline CDR1 is WSHSY and CDR2 SAAADI. Trimming pared 6 bases from V and 3 bases from J, leaving 12 bases between.

The CDR3 nucleotides are TGTGCCAGCAGAGGGGGGACAGGGAAAGAGACCCAGTACTTC. Its translation: CASRGGTGKETQYF. V is TRBV2 and J is TRBJ2-5; 9 nucleotides line up with TRBD1. The trim removed 6 bases at V and 3 bases at J, leaving 5 bases unmatched. The CDR3 spans 14 residues. The germline V gene encodes CDR1 SNHLY and CDR2 FYNNEI.

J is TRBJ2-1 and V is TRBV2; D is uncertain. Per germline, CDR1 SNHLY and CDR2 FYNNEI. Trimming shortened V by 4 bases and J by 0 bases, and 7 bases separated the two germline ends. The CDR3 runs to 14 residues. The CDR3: CASSVDSSYNEQFF. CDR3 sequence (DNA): TGTGCCAGCAGTGTAGATAGCTCCTACAATGAGCAGTTCTTC.

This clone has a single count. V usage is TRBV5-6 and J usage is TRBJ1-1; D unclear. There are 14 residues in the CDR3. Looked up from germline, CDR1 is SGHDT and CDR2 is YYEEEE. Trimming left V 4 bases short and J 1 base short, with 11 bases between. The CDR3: CASSEGWRNTEAFF. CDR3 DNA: TGTGCCAGCAGCGAGGGCTGGAGGAACACTGAAGCTTTCTTT.

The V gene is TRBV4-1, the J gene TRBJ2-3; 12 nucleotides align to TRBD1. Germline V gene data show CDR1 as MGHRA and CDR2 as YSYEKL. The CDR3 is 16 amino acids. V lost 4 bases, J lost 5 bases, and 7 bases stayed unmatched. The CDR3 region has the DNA TGCGCCAGCAGCCTGGTGGGACAGGGGGCAGGAGATACGCAGTATTTT. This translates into CASSLVGQGAGDTQYF.

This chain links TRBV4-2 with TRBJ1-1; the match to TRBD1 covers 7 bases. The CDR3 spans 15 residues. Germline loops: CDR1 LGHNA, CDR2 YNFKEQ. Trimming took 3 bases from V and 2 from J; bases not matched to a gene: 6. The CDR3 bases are TGTGCCAGCAGCCACGGGACAGAGTTTAACACTGAAGCTTTCTTT. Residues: CASSHGTEFNTEAFF.

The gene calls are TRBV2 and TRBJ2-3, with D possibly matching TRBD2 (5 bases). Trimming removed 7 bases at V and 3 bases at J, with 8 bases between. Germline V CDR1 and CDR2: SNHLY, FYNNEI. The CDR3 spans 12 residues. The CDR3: CASTRTTDTQYF. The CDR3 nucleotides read TGTGCCAGCACCAGGACTACAGATACGCAGTATTTT.

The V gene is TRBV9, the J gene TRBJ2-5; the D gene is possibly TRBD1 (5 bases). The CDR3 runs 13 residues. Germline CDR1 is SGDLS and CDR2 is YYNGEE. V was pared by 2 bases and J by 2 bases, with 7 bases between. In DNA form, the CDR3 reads TGTGCCAGCAGCGTGGGGCAACAAGAGACCCAGTACTTC. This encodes CASSVGQQETQYF.

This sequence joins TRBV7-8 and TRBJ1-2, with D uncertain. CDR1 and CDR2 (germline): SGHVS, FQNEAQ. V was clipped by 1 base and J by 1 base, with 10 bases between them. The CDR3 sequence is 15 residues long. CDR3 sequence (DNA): TGTGCCAGCAGCTTAGAGCGCTGGTTTAACTATGGCTACACCTTC. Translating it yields CASSLERWFNYGYTF.

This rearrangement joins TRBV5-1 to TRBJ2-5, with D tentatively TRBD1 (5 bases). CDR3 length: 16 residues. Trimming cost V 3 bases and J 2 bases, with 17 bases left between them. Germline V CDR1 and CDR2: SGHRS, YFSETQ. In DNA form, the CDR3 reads TGCGCCAGCAGCTCGACCCCAGGGTTATCGCAAGAGACCCAGTACTTC. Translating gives CASSSTPGLSQETQYF.